Listed here are 17 T cell receptor beta chains from one sample, sequenced in a study of shared clonotypes between healthy human individuals. Measured with immunoSEQ multiplex PCR; TCRdb has only the in-frame clones, and not every one. The table lists about a million clones, roughly 75% of them singletons. Sequenced: memory CD4+ T cells sorted from blood. Subset in this sample: CD45RA-negative fraction. All receptors derive from a man aged 18-30 years in good health.

Worth noting for this clone: An end of the junction differs from the germline gene, which may be a read error. V and J are TRBV23-1 and TRBJ1-5, with D possibly matching TRBD1 (6 bases). TRBV23-1 is filed as an ORF, its function uncertain. CDR3 length: 15 residues. For the CDR3, the DNA is TGCGCCAGCAGACAATCACAGGGCAGGGGTCAGCCCCAGCATTTT. Encoded protein: CASRQSQGRGQPQHF.

The CDR3 sequence is CASSPKTSGAYEQYF. The CDR3 nucleotides read TGTGCCAGCAGCCCGAAGACTAGCGGGGCGTACGAGCAGTACTTC. V and J are TRBV5-4 and TRBJ2-7, with 11 bases lining up with TRBD2. The V gene end was trimmed by 4 bases and the J gene end by 4 bases; junction bases not matched to a gene: 7. CDR1 is SGHNT, CDR2 YYREEE, per germline (reference sequence). The CDR3 extends over 15 amino acids.

The chain links TRBV20-1 to TRBJ1-1; D is uncertain. The length of the CDR3 is 11 residues. The germline V and J ends were trimmed by 6 bases and 6 bases, with 11 bases remaining between them. Per the germline V gene, CDR1 is DFQATT and CDR2 is SNEGSKA (reference sequence). The CDR3 coding sequence is TGCAGTGCCCGGAATCTGGCTGAAGCTTTCTTT. It codes for CSARNLAEAFF.

Points on this clone: A much larger clone differs by one base, so this may be a read error. The J gene is TRBJ1-5, the V gene TRBV6-6, with D tentatively TRBD1 (5 bases). Germline V gene data show CDR1 as MNHNY and CDR2 as SVGAGI (reference sequence). CDR3 length equals 14 residues. The CDR3 nucleotides are TGTGCCGGCAGCCCTCAGGGTACCAATCAGCCCCAGCATTTT. This sequence encodes CAGSPQGTNQPQHF.

In this sample, this clone turned up a few times. The chain couples TRBV5-1 to TRBJ2-3; tentative D call: TRBD2 (6 bases). CDR1 is SGHRS and CDR2 is YFSETQ in the germline V gene. The CDR3 has 16 amino acids. Deletions cut 0 bases from V and 3 bases from J, with 14 bases between. The CDR3 DNA is TGCGCCAGCAGCTTGGGGAGTTCCGGGAGTACAGATACGCAGTATTTT. It codes for CASSLGSSGSTDTQYF.

This clone was seen more than once but under ten times. The J gene is TRBJ1-6, the V gene TRBV30; TRBD1 might be the D (5 bases). Deletions cut 4 bases from V and 6 bases from J, with 16 bases between. CDR3 length: 15 amino acids. Germline V gives CDR1 GTSNPN, CDR2 SVGIG (reference sequence). The CDR3 region has the DNA TGTGCCTGGATGAGGGACGGAGGCTCTAATTCACCCCTCCACTTT. Its translation: CAWMRDGGSNSPLHF.

As concerns this clone: Other DNA sequences from this sample encode an identical CDR3 as well. This chain uses TRBV20-1 with TRBJ1-2, with a weak D call TRBD1 (6 bases). The V and J ends lost 5 bases and 6 bases respectively, with 10 bases between them. Germline V gene data show CDR1 as DFQATT and CDR2 as SNEGSKA (reference sequence). The CDR3 is made up of 11 amino acids. The CDR3 DNA follows: TGCAGTGCTTACCAGGGGAATGGCTACACCTTC. It translates to CSAYQGNGYTF.

The chain is built from TRBV7-2 and TRBJ2-5; D remains ambiguous. Per the germline V gene, CDR1 is SGHTA and CDR2 is FQGNSA. The germline V and J ends were trimmed by 8 bases and 5 bases, with 9 bases remaining between them. The CDR3 consists of 11 residues. CDR3 nucleotide sequence: TGTGCCAGCCGAAGTGAGGAGACCCAGTACTTC. Protein: CASRSEETQYF.

The rearrangement uses TRBV30 and TRBJ2-5; 10 nucleotides line up with TRBD1. The CDR3 is 13 amino acids. The germline V gene has CDR1 GTSNPN and CDR2 SVGIG (reference sequence). V shed 8 bases and J 5 bases; nucleotides not matched to a gene: 8. This CDR3 reads CARTDRGLETQYF. The DNA of the CDR3 is TGTGCCAGAACTGACAGGGGGCTTGAGACCCAGTACTTC.

V gene TRBV13 combines with J gene TRBJ2-5; 8 bases match TRBD1. Losses at the gene ends were 3 bases for V and 5 bases for J; bases not matched to a gene: 5. Germline CDR1 is PRHDT and CDR2 is FYEKMQ (reference sequence). The CDR3 has 14 residues. For the CDR3, the DNA is TGTGCCAGCAGCTTTCGGACAGGGTCGGAGACCCAGTACTTC. Encoded protein: CASSFRTGSETQYF.

In its sample, this clone was seen a few times. The rearrangement links TRBV5-4 to TRBJ1-4, with 7 positions matching TRBD1. This CDR3 comprises 15 residues. J gave up 5 bases and V 4 bases, and 8 bases lay outside the gene matches. Per the germline V gene, CDR1 is SGHNT and CDR2 is YYREEE (reference sequence). CDR3 DNA sequence: TGTGCCAGCAGCCGCGGGGGACAGACAAATGAAAAACTGTTTTTT. Translation gives CASSRGGQTNEKLFF.

The chain links TRBV5-1 to TRBJ1-1, with a weak D call TRBD1 (6 bases). The CDR3 runs 14 residues. Trimming removed 5 bases at V and 10 bases at J, with 21 bases between. Germline CDR1 reads SGHRS; CDR2 reads YFSETQ. CDR3 DNA sequence: TGCGCCAGCAGTCCTGACAGGCCCGGGCTTACAGCTTTCTTT. Protein: CASSPDRPGLTAFF.

CDR3 nucleotide sequence: TGTGCCAGTAATCTCGGGGGCACAGATACGCAGTATTTT. This gives the protein CASNLGGTDTQYF. The chain has TRBV19 and TRBJ2-3; tentatively, D is TRBD2 (5 bases). The ends were cut back, 7 bases at V and 1 base at J, with 9 bases in the middle. This CDR3 region has 13 residues. CDR1 and CDR2 (germline): LNHDA, SQIVND (reference sequence).

This clone was seen a single time. The V and J genes are TRBV6-6 and TRBJ2-7; maybe TRBD2 (5 bases). The CDR3 is 13 amino acids. Trimming removed 6 bases from V and 7 bases from J, with 16 bases in between. Per the germline V gene, CDR1 is MNHNY and CDR2 is SVGAGI (reference sequence). The CDR3 DNA reads as TGTGCCAGCAGCCTAACCTGGGGAGAGGAGCAGTACTTC. Its translation is CASSLTWGEEQYF.

This chain links TRBV5-6 with TRBJ1-3; 10 bases align to TRBD1. Germline CDR1 reads SGHDT; CDR2 reads YYEEEE. J gave up 4 bases and V 4 bases, and 8 bases lay outside the gene matches. The CDR3 loop spans 16 amino acids. The CDR3 DNA is TGTGCCAGCAGCGGGGACAGGGGACGAGCGGGAAACACCATATATTTT. Translation gives CASSGDRGRAGNTIYF.

The chain recombines TRBV30 with TRBJ2-2; D uncertain. There are 12 residues in the CDR3. Germline V gene sequence: CDR1 GTSNPN, CDR2 SVGIG (reference sequence). The germline V and J ends were trimmed by 5 bases and 5 bases, with 9 bases remaining between them. CDR3 sequence: CAWGQVTGELFF. CDR3 DNA: TGTGCCTGGGGGCAAGTAACCGGGGAGCTGTTTTTT.

V usage is TRBV29-1 and J usage is TRBJ2-3; no definite D call. V was pared by 3 bases and J by 3 bases, with 7 bases between. Germline CDR1 and CDR2: SQVTM and ANQGSEA. This CDR3 comprises 12 residues. CDR3 residues: CSVDHGTDTQYF. CDR3 DNA: TGCAGCGTTGACCACGGTACAGATACGCAGTATTTT.